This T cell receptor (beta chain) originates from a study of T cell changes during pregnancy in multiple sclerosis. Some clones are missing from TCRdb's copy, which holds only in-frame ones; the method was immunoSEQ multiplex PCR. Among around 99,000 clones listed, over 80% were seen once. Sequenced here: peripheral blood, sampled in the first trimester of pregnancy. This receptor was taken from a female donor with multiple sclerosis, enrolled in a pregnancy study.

The CDR3: CASSPGGGAFETQYF. In DNA form, the CDR3 reads TGCGCCAGCAGCCCGGGGGGGGGCGCGTTTGAGACCCAGTACTTC. V and J are TRBV5-1 and TRBJ2-5; 8 positions match TRBD2. After removal of 4 bases from V and 5 bases from J, the junction contained 10 bases not matched to a gene. Per the germline V gene, CDR1 is SGHRS and CDR2 is YFSETQ. This CDR3 has 15 amino acids.